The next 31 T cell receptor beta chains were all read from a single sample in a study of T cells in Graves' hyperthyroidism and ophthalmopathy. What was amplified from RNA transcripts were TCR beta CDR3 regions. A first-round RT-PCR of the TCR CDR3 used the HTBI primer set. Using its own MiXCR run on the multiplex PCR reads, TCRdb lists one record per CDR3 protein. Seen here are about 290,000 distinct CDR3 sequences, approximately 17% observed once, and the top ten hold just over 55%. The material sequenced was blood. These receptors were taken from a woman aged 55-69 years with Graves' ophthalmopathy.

The CDR3 DNA reads as TGTGCCACCAGCAGGGAGCTAGCGGGAGTTGGTAATGAGCAGTTCTTC. This translates into CATSRELAGVGNEQFF. The rearrangement joins TRBV15 to TRBJ2-1, with TRBD2 matching 10 bases. The trim removed 3 bases at V and 7 bases at J, leaving 9 bases unmatched. Germline V CDR1 and CDR2: LNHNV, YYDKDF (reference sequence). This CDR3 has 16 amino acids.

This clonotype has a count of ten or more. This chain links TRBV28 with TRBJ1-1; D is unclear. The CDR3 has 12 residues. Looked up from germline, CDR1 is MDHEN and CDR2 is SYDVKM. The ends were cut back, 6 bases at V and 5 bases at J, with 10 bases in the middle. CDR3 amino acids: CASSLRPTEAFF. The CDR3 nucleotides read TGTGCCAGCAGCCTGAGGCCAACTGAAGCTTTCTTT. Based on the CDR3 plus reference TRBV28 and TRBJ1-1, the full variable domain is DVKVTQSSRYLVKRTGEKVFLECVQDMDHENMFWYRQDPGLGLRLIYFSYDVKMKEKGDIPEGYSVSREKKERFSLILESASTNQTSMYLCASSLRPTEAFFGQGTRLTVV.

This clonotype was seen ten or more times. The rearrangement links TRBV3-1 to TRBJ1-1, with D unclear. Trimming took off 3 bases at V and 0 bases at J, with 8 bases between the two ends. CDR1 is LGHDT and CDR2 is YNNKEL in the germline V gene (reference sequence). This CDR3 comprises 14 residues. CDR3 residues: CASSQSEVNTEAFF. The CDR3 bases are TGTGCCAGCAGCCAGTCAGAAGTGAACACTGAAGCTTTCTTT.

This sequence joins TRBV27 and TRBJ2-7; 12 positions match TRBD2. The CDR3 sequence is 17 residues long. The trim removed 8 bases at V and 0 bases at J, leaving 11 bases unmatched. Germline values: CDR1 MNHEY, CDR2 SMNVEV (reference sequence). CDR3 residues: CASSPLGLAGSSYEQYF. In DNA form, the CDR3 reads TGTGCCAGCTCCCCGCTTGGACTAGCGGGGTCCTCCTACGAGCAGTACTTC.

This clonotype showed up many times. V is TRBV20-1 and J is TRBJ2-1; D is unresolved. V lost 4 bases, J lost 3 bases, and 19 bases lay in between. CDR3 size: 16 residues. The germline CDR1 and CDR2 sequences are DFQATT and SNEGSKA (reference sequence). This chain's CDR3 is CSANSYWQTDYNEQFF. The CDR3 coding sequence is TGCAGTGCTAATTCTTACTGGCAGACCGACTACAATGAGCAGTTCTTC.

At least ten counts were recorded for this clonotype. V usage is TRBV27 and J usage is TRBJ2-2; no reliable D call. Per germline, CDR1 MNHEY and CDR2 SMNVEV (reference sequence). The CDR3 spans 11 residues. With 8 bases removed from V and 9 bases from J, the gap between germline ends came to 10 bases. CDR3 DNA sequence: TGTGCCAGCCACGACAATCGGGAGCTGTTTTTT. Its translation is CASHDNRELFF.

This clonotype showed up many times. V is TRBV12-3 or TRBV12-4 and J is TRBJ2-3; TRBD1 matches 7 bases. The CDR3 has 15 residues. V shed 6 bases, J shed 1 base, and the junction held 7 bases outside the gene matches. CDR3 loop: CASSYDRVRTDTQYF. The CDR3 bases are TGTGCCAGCAGCTATGACAGGGTGCGCACAGATACGCAGTATTTT.

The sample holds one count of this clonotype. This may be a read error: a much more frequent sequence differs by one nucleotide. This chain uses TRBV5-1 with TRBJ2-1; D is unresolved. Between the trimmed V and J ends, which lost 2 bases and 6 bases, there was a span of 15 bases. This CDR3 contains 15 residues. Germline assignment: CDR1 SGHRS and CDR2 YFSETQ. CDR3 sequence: CASSFGRHAANEQFF. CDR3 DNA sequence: TGCGCCAGCAGCTTCGGCCGTCACGCAGCCAATGAGCAGTTCTTC.

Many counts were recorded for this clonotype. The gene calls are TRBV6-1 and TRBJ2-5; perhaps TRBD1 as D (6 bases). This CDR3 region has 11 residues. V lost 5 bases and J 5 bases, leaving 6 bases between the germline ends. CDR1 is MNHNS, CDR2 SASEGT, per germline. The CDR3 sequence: CASSRGETQYF. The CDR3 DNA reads TGTGCCAGCAGTAGGGGGGAGACCCAGTACTTC.

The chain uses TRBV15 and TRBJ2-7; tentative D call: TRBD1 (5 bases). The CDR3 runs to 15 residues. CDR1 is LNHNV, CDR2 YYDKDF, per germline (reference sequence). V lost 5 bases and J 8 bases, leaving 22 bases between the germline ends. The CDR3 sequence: CATSFATETLVKQYF. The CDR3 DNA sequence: TGTGCCACCAGCTTCGCGACAGAGACACTGGTCAAGCAGTACTTC. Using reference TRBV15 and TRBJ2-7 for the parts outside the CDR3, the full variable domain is DAMVIQNPRYQVTQFGKPVTLSCSQTLNHNVMYWYQQKSSQAPKLLFHYYDKDFNNEADTPDNFQSRRPNTSFCFLDIRSPGLGDTAMYLCATSFATETLVKQYFGPGTRLTVT.

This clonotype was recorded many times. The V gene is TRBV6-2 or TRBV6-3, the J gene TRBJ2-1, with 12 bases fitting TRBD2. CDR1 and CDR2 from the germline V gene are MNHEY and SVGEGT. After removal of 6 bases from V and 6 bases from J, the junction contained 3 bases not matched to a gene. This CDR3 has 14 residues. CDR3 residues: CASSPSGGANEQFF. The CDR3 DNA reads TGTGCCAGCAGCCCTAGCGGGGGGGCCAATGAGCAGTTCTTC.

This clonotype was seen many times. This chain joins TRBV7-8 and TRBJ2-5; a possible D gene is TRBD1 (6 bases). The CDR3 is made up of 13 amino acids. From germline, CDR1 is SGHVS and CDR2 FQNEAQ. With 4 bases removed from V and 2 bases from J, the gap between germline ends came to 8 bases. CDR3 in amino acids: CASSSDRQETQYF. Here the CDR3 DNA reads TGTGCCAGCAGCTCGGACAGACAAGAGACCCAGTACTTC. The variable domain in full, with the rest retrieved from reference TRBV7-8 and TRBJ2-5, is GAGVSQSPRYKVAKRGQDVALRCDPISGHVSLFWYQQALGQGPEFLTYFQNEAQLDKSGLPSDRFFAERPEGSVSTLKIQRTQQEDSAVYLCASSSDRQETQYFGPGTRLLVL.

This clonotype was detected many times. CDR3 sequence (DNA): TGTGCCAGCAGCCCCGAGTCCTATAATTCACCCCTCCACTTT. This codes for CASSPESYNSPLHF. This chain joins TRBV9 and TRBJ1-6, with D hard to call. Trimming took off 4 bases at V and 1 base at J, with 6 bases between the two ends. CDR3 length: 14 amino acids. From germline, CDR1 is SGDLS and CDR2 YYNGEE. The whole variable domain, filled in from reference TRBV9 and TRBJ1-6, reads DSGVTQTPKHLITATGQRVTLRCSPRSGDLSVYWYQQSLDQGLQFLIQYYNGEERAKGNILERFSAQQFPDLHSELNLSSLELGDSALYFCASSPESYNSPLHFGNGTRLTVT.

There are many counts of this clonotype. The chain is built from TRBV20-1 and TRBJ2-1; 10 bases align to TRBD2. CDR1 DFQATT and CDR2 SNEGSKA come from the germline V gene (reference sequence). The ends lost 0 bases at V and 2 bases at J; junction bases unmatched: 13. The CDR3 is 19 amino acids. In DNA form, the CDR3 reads TGCAGTGCTAGAGATTATGGAGCGGGAGGGTCTTACCCCTACAATGAGCAGTTCTTC. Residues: CSARDYGAGGSYPYNEQFF.

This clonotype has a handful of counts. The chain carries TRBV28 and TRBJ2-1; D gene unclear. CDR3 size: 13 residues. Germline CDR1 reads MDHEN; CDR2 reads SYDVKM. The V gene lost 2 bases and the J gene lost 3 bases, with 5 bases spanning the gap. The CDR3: CASSLDGYNEQFF. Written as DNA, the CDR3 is TGTGCCAGCAGTTTAGACGGCTACAATGAGCAGTTCTTC.

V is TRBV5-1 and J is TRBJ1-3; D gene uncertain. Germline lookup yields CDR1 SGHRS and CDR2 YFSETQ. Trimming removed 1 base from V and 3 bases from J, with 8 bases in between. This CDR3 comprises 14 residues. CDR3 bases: TGCGCCAGCAGCTTGTGGGGAGGTGGAAACACCATATATTTT. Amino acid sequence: CASSLWGGGNTIYF.

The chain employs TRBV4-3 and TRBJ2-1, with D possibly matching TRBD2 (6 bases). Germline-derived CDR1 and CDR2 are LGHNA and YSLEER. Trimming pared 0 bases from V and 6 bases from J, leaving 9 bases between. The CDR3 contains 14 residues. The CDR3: CASSQESSGNEQFF. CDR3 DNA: TGCGCCAGCAGCCAAGAGAGTAGCGGCAATGAGCAGTTCTTC.

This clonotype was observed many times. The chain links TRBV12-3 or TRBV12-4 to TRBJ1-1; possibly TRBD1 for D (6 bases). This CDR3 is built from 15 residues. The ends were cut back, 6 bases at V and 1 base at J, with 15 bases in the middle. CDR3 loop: CASSYRESRNTEAFF. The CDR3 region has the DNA TGTGCCAGCAGCTACAGGGAGAGTAGGAACACTGAAGCTTTCTTT.

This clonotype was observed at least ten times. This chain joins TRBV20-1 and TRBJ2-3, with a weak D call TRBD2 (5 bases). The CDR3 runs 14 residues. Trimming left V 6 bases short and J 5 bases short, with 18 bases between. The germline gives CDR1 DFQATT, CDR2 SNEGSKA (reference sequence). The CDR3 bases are TGCAGTGCCAGGAGGCCAGAGGGCGGAGATACGCAGTATTTT. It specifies CSARRPEGGDTQYF.

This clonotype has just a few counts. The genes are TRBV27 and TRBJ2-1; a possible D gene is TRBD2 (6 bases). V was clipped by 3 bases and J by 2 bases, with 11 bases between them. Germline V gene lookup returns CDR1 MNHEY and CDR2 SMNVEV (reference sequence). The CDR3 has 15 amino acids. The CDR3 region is CASSFFGSTYNEQFF. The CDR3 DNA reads TGTGCCAGCAGTTTCTTCGGGAGCACCTACAATGAGCAGTTCTTC.

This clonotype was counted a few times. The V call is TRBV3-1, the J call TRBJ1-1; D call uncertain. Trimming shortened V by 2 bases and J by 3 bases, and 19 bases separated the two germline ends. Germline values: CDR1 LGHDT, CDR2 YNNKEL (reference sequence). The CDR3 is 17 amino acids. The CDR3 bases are TGTGCCAGCAGCCAACCTCCCTCTCCCGGGAGTGACACTGAAGCTTTCTTT. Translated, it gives CASSQPPSPGSDTEAFF.

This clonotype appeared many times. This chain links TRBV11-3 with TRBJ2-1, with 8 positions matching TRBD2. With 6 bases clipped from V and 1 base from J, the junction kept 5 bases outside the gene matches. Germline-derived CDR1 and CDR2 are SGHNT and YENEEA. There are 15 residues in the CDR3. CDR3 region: CASRPREVSYNEQFF. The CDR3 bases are TGTGCCAGCAGGCCGCGGGAGGTATCCTACAATGAGCAGTTCTTC. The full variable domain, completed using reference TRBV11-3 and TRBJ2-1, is EAGVVQSPRYKIIEKKQPVAFWCNPISGHNTLYWYLQNLGQGPELLIRYENEEAVDDSQLPKDRFSAERLKGVDSTLKIQPAELGDSAVYLCASRPREVSYNEQFFGPGTRLTVL.

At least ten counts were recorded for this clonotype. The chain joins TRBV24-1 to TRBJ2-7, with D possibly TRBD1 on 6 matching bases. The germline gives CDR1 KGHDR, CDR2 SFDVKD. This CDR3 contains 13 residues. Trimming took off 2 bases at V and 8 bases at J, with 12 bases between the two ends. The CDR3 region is CATSDWDKLQQYF. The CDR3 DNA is TGTGCCACCAGTGATTGGGACAAGTTGCAGCAGTACTTC.

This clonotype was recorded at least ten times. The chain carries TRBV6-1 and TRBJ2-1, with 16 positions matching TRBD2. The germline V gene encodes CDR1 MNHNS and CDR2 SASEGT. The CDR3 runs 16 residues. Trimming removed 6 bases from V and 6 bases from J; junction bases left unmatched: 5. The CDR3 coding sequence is TGTGCCAGCAGGGGACTAGCGGGGGGGCTTGTCAATGAGCAGTTCTTC. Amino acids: CASRGLAGGLVNEQFF.

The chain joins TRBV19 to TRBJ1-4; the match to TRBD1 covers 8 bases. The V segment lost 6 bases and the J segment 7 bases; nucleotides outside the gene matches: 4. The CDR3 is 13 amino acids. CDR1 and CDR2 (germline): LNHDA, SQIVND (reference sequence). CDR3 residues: CASRDRVAEKLFF. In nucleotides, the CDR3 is TGTGCCAGTAGGGACAGGGTTGCTGAAAAACTGTTTTTT. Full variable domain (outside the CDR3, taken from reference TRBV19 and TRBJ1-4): DGGITQSPKYLFRKEGQNVTLSCEQNLNHDAMYWYRQDPGQGLRLIYYSQIVNDFQKGDIAEGYSVSREKKESFPLTVTSAQKNPTAFYLCASRDRVAEKLFFGSGTQLSVL.

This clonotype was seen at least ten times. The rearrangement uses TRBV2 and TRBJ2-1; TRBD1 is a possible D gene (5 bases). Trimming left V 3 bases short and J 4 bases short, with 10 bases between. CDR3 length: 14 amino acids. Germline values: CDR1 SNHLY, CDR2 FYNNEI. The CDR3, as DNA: TGTGCCAGCAGTGATAAGGGGCGTTACAATGAGCAGTTCTTC. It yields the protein CASSDKGRYNEQFF.

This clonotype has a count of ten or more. The CDR3 sequence is CASSPQVVSNQPQHF. The CDR3, as DNA: TGTGCCAGCAGCCCCCAGGTCGTTAGCAATCAGCCCCAGCATTTT. V and J are TRBV7-2 and TRBJ1-5; no definite D call. Trimming left V 5 bases short and J 0 bases short, with 11 bases between. The CDR3 sequence is 15 residues long. Germline V gene sequence: CDR1 SGHTA, CDR2 FQGNSA.

The CDR3 nucleotides read TGCAGCTTTCCCGGGACAGCCTACGGGCAGTTCTTC. Translation gives CSFPGTAYGQFF. V and J are TRBV20-1 and TRBJ2-1; 7 nucleotides agree with TRBD1. Germline CDR1 and CDR2: DFQATT and SNEGSKA (reference sequence). The CDR3 sequence is 12 residues long.

The CDR3 sequence: CSASTADEQYF. CDR3 nucleotides: TGCAGTGCTTCGACAGCGGACGAGCAGTACTTC. The chain combines TRBV20-1 with TRBJ2-7; perhaps D is TRBD1 or TRBD2 (5 bases each). There are 11 residues in the CDR3. The germline gives CDR1 DFQATT, CDR2 SNEGSKA (reference sequence). The V end lost 5 bases, the J end lost 5 bases, and 10 bases lay between the germline ends.

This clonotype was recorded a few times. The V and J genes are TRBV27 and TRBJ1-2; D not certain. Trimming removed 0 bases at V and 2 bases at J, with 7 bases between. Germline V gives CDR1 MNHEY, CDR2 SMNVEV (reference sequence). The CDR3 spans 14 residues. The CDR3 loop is CASSLSRQNYGYTF. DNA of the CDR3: TGTGCCAGCAGTTTATCGAGGCAGAACTATGGCTACACCTTC.

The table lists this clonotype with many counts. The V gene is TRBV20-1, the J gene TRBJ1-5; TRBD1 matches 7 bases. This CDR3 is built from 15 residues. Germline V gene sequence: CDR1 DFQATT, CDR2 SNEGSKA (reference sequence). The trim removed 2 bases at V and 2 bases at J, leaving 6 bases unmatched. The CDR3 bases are TGCAGTGCTAGATCCCGGACAGGAGGCAATCAGCCCCAGCATTTT. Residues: CSARSRTGGNQPQHF.